The clone carrying this TCR beta chain has just a few counts. The data derive from a study of blood T cell repertoires in COVID-19. Study-level information: Both acute and convalescent COVID-19 samples were obtained from the United States, Italy and Spain. PBMCs, B-cell-depleted T cells, or T cells were the source of the cDNA or gDNA that made up the material.

Germline V gene lookup returns CDR1 SNHLY and CDR2 FYNNEI. Trimming shortened V by 6 bases and J by 2 bases, and 12 bases separated the two germline ends. The CDR3 is made up of 14 amino acids. As handled by the study authors: Scientists estimated how many nucleated cells there were by amplifying reference gene primers. Produced via immunoSEQ multiplex PCR; TCRdb's table is partial and in-frame only. That table is the source of V, J and clone size, and D and trimming were worked out from the DNA. The top ten clones hold roughly 7.4% of a sample with about 230,000 clones, 83% of them seen once. The chain is built from TRBV2 and TRBJ2-3; D unresolved. Source material: peripheral blood. The receptor comes from a woman in her 50s with acute or convalescent COVID-19. This CDR3 is CASRFRYLTDTQYF. CDR3 bases: TGTGCCAGCAGGTTCAGGTATCTCACAGATACGCAGTATTTT.